This TCR beta chain was sequenced in a study of T cell repertoires in cytomegalovirus infection. Study summary: An indication of both CMV infection and matching HLA type came from public TCR beta signatures.

General observations from the study: The ex vivo response showed dominance by HLA-C-restricted CMV-specific TCR beta clonotypes.

This clonotype was found many times. Antigen specificity is unknown. TCRdb analysed the reads with MiXCR anew, one entry per CDR3 protein. In the table there are hundreds of thousands of distinct CDR3 sequences, around 6.2% of which are singletons. Germline V gives CDR1 MNHEY, CDR2 SVGEGT. The CDR3 runs to 13 residues. Trimming stripped 2 bases from V and 4 bases from J, with 8 bases between. Sequencing was carried out using PBMCs. The chain links TRBV6-2 or TRBV6-3 to TRBJ1-1, with D unresolved. The receptor comes from a human donor in good health (CMV status not recorded). Some clones in this sample may be carry-over from other donors' samples. CDR3 residues: CASSYAILTEAFF. The CDR3 region has the DNA TGTGCCAGCAGTTACGCCATACTCACTGAAGCTTTCTTT.